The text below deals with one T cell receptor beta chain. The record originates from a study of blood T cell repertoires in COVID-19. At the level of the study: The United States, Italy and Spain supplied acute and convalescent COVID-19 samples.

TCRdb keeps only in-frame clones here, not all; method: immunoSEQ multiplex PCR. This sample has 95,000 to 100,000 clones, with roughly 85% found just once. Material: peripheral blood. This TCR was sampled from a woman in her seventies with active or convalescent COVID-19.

The DNA for the CDR3 is TGCGCCAGCAGCCCAGGGGCGTCGGGAAACACCATATATTTT. Its translation: CASSPGASGNTIYF. The rearrangement uses TRBV10-1 and TRBJ1-3, with D perhaps matching TRBD1 (6 bases). Germline assignment: CDR1 WNHNN and CDR2 SYGVQD (reference sequence). The CDR3 sequence is 14 residues long. Trimming pared 6 bases from V and 4 bases from J, leaving 13 bases between.